The 13 T cell receptor beta chains in this list originate from one sample, sequenced in a study of CD8 T cells in Susac syndrome. Random-hexamer reverse transcription was applied to about 0.45 to 1 ug RNA. MiXCR was run by TCRdb on the immunoSEQ multiplex PCR reads, yielding one entry per CDR3 protein. The data show some 140,000 distinct CDR3 sequences, 95% seen once. The specimen was CD8+ T cells from PBMCs. These receptor sequences come from a human donor with Susac syndrome.

V is TRBV27 and J is TRBJ2-1, with TRBD2 identical over 12 bases. J gave up 4 bases and V 5 bases, and 15 bases lay outside the gene matches. This CDR3 region has 19 residues. The germline V gene has CDR1 MNHEY and CDR2 SMNVEV (reference sequence). For the CDR3, the DNA is TGTGCCAGCAGTACCCGGACTAGCGGGATCCTAATATCTTACAATGAGCAGTTCTTC. Translated, it gives CASSTRTSGILISYNEQFF.

CDR3 amino acids: CASGASGDTDTQYF. In nucleotides, the CDR3 is TGTGCCAGCGGAGCTAGCGGGGACACAGATACGCAGTATTTT. The chain recombines TRBV7-6 with TRBJ2-3; 9 nucleotides agree with TRBD2. The CDR3 extends over 14 amino acids. The junction had 5 bases not matched to a gene; V was cut back by 8 bases and J by 2 bases. The V gene's germline CDR1 is SGHVS and CDR2 FNYEAQ.

The genes are TRBV3-1 and TRBJ1-2; 7 bases are shared with TRBD1. Germline CDR1 LGHDT, CDR2 YNNKEL (reference sequence). The CDR3 contains 14 residues. The V segment lost 3 bases and the J segment 6 bases; nucleotides outside the gene matches: 7. CDR3 sequence reads: CASSQTGSLHGYTF. As DNA, the CDR3 is TGTGCCAGCAGCCAGACAGGGTCCCTTCATGGCTACACCTTC. Drawing the rest from reference TRBV3-1 and TRBJ1-2, the complete variable domain is DTAVSQTPKYLVTQMGNDKSIKCEQNLGHDTMYWYKQDSKKFLKIMFSYNNKELIINETVPNRFSPKSPDKAHLNLHINSLELGDSAVYFCASSQTGSLHGYTFGSGTRLTVV.

The chain carries TRBV15 and TRBJ2-5; 13 bases match TRBD2. V gave up 9 bases and J gave up 2 bases; unmatched junction bases: 6. CDR1 is LNHNV and CDR2 is YYDKDF in the germline V gene (reference sequence). This CDR3 has 15 residues. The CDR3 region is CATKGLAGVQETQYF. In DNA form, the CDR3 reads TGTGCCACGAAAGGACTAGCGGGAGTGCAAGAGACCCAGTACTTC.

The chain links TRBV4-1 to TRBJ2-2, with D maybe TRBD1 (6 bases). The CDR3 is 16 residues long. Trimming took 0 bases from V and 7 from J, leaving 15 bases between them. Per the germline V gene, CDR1 is MGHRA and CDR2 is YSYEKL. The CDR3 DNA is TGCGCCAGCAGCCAAGATGGGCAGGGGTGGAACGGGGAGCTGTTTTTT. Amino acids: CASSQDGQGWNGELFF.

The chain is built from TRBV2 and TRBJ2-1; possible D gene TRBD2, 5 bases. The V end was cut by 7 bases, the J end by 1 base, with 11 bases between. Germline CDR1 is SNHLY and CDR2 is FYNNEI. The CDR3 is 14 residues long. CDR3 protein: CASMRDGSYNEQFF. Written as DNA, the CDR3 is TGTGCCAGCATGAGGGATGGATCCTACAATGAGCAGTTCTTC.

The chain recombines TRBV20-1 with TRBJ2-1; D is uncertain. The length of the CDR3 is 13 residues. V was trimmed by 1 base and J by 0 bases, leaving 4 bases between them. Germline-derived CDR1 and CDR2 are DFQATT and SNEGSKA (reference sequence). The CDR3 is CSARGYSYNEQFF. CDR3 nucleotide sequence: TGCAGTGCTAGAGGCTACTCCTACAATGAGCAGTTCTTC.

The V call is TRBV9, the J call TRBJ2-1; 8 nucleotides agree with TRBD1. CDR3 length: 13 residues. The trim removed 0 bases at V and 9 bases at J, leaving 2 bases unmatched. Germline loops: CDR1 SGDLS, CDR2 YYNGEE. The CDR3 DNA sequence: TGTGCCAGCAGCGTAGGACAGGGGATTGAGCAGTTCTTC. Protein product: CASSVGQGIEQFF.

The rearrangement uses TRBV14 and TRBJ2-5; D assignment may be TRBD1 or TRBD2 (5 bases each). V shed 0 bases and J shed 5 bases, with 16 bases lying between them. The CDR3 loop spans 16 amino acids. The germline V gene encodes CDR1 SGHDN and CDR2 FVKESK. The CDR3 DNA sequence: TGTGCCAGCAGCCAAGACACGGGACGGATAGGGGAGACCCAGTACTTC. Protein: CASSQDTGRIGETQYF.

The chain combines TRBV30 with TRBJ1-3, with D unclear. Per the germline V gene, CDR1 is GTSNPN and CDR2 is SVGIG (reference sequence). This CDR3 is 17 amino acids long. Trimming cost V 3 bases and J 2 bases, with 20 bases left between them. The CDR3 DNA reads TGTGCCTGGAGCGACCGATGGACCAGGAATCCTGGAAACACCATATATTTT. This codes for CAWSDRWTRNPGNTIYF.

The rearrangement uses TRBV29-1 and TRBJ2-6, with TRBD1 identical over 10 bases. The junction had 10 bases not matched to a gene; V was cut back by 4 bases and J by 1 base. Germline assignment: CDR1 SQVTM and CDR2 ANQGSEA. The CDR3 has 18 amino acids. CDR3 loop: CSVVGGRQGASGANVLTF. CDR3 coding DNA: TGCAGCGTTGTTGGTGGGAGACAGGGGGCGTCTGGGGCCAACGTCCTGACTTTC.

This chain joins TRBV9 and TRBJ2-7; the D is unclear. Looked up from germline, CDR1 is SGDLS and CDR2 is YYNGEE. Trimming took 1 base from V and 6 from J, leaving 8 bases between them. CDR3 size: 12 residues. CDR3 nucleotide sequence: TGTGCCAGCAGCGTAAACGCAGGCGAGCAGTACTTC. Protein: CASSVNAGEQYF.

This rearrangement joins TRBV19 to TRBJ1-1; D remains unclear. There are 11 residues in the CDR3. The germline V and J ends were trimmed by 8 bases and 11 bases, with 15 bases remaining between them. Germline values: CDR1 LNHDA, CDR2 SQIVND (reference sequence). Here the CDR3 DNA reads TGTGCCAGTTTGAAAGGGAATGAGGCTTTCTTT. Encoded protein: CASLKGNEAFF.